This paragraph covers one T cell receptor beta chain sequence. CDR1 KGHDR and CDR2 SFDVKD come from the germline V gene. The CDR3 is made up of 14 amino acids. Trimming cost V 5 bases and J 7 bases, with 13 bases left between them. The assay was immunoSEQ multiplex PCR, and TCRdb's table has in-frame clones only and misses some. This table holds roughly 230,000 clones, roughly 80% found once. The sample is drawn from a study of blood T cell repertoires in COVID-19. Study in general: The study drew acute and convalescent COVID-19 samples from the United States, Italy and Spain. In each case, the material was cDNA or gDNA derived from T cells, B-cell-depleted T cells, or PBMCs.

This sequence originates from a woman older than 75 with acute or convalescent COVID-19. The chain joins TRBV24-1 to TRBJ2-2; D perhaps matches TRBD2 (6 bases). Sequencing was carried out using peripheral blood. CDR3 sequence reads: CATSVTSRSGELFF. In DNA form, the CDR3 reads TGTGCCACCAGTGTGACTAGTAGGAGCGGGGAGCTGTTTTTT.